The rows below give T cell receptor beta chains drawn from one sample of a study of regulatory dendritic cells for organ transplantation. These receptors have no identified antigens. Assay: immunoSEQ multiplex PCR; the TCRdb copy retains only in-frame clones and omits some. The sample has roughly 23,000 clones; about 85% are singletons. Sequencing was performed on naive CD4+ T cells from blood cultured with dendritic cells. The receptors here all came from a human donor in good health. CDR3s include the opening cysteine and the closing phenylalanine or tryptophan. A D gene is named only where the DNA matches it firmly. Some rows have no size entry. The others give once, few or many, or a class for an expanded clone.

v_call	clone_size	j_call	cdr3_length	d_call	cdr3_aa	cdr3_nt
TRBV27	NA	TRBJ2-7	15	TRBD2	CASGPGAGVFYEQYF	TGTGCCAGCGGACCCGGGGCGGGAGTGTTCTACGAGCAGTACTTC
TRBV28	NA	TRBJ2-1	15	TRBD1	CASSSPGQGYNEQFF	TGTGCCAGCAGTTCGCCGGGACAGGGTTACAATGAGCAGTTCTTC
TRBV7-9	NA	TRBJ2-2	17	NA	CASRRPLGREKPGELFF	TGTGCCAGCAGACGCCCCTTGGGACGGGAGAAGCCCGGGGAGCTGTTTTTT
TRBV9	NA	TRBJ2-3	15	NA	CASSKKSIFTDTQYF	TGTGCCAGCAGCAAAAAGTCGATCTTCACAGATACGCAGTATTTT
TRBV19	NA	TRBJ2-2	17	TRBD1	CASSSSGTGGIAGELFF	TGTGCCAGTAGTTCGTCCGGGACAGGGGGCATCGCCGGGGAGCTGTTTTTT
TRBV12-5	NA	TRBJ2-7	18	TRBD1	CASATSGTGGAFAYEQYF	TGTGCTAGTGCCACCTCCGGGACAGGGGGCGCATTCGCCTACGAGCAGTACTTC
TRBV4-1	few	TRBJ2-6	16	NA	CASSPTEYSGANVLTF	TGCGCCAGCAGCCCGACGGAATACTCTGGGGCCAACGTCCTGACTTTC
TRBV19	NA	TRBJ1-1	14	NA	CASSIRTVNTEAFF	TGTGCCAGTAGTATCCGAACTGTGAACACTGAAGCTTTCTTT
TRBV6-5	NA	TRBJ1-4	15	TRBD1	CASSRDRGGNEKLFF	TGTGCCAGCAGCCGAGACAGGGGAGGGAATGAAAAACTGTTTTTT
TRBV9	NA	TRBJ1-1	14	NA	CASSVYPRNTEAFF	TGTGCCAGCAGCGTCTACCCCCGGAACACTGAAGCTTTCTTT
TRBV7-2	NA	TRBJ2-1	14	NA	CASSLGPHTGEQFF	TGTGCCAGCAGCTTAGGCCCCCATACAGGTGAGCAGTTCTTC
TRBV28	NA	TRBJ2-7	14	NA	CASRLFPRPYEQYF	TGTGCCAGTCGACTTTTTCCACGCCCCTACGAGCAGTACTTC
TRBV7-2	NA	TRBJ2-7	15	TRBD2	CASSLTGTSAYEQYF	TGTGCCAGCAGCTTAACAGGGACTAGCGCCTACGAGCAGTACTTC
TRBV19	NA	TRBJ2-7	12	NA	CASSINNYEQYF	TGTGCCAGTAGTATAAACAACTACGAGCAGTACTTC
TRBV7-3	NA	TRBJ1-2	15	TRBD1	CASSPGTAANYGYTF	TGTGCCAGCAGCCCGGGGACAGCCGCTAACTATGGCTACACCTTC
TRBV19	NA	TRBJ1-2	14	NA	CASSIVSGDYGYTF	TGTGCCAGTAGTATAGTCTCAGGAGACTATGGCTACACCTTC
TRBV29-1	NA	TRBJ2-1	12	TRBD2	CSVERTSHEQFF	TGCAGCGTTGAAAGGACTAGCCATGAGCAGTTCTTC
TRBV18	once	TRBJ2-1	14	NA	CASSPRGEDGEQFF	TGTGCCAGCTCACCACGGGGAGAGGACGGTGAGCAGTTCTTC
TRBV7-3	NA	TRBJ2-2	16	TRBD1	CASSLTRGRDTGELFF	TGTGCCAGCAGCTTAACAAGGGGGCGGGACACCGGGGAGCTGTTTTTT
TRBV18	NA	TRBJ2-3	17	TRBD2	CASSPLSGGTRTDTQYF	TGTGCCAGCTCACCACTCAGCGGGGGGACCCGCACAGATACGCAGTATTTT
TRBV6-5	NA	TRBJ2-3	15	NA	CASSYQGQGTDTQYF	TGTGCCAGCAGTTACCAGGGGCAGGGCACAGATACGCAGTATTTT
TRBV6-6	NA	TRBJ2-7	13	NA	CASKRTDTYEQYF	TGTGCCAGCAAGAGGACTGATACCTACGAGCAGTACTTC
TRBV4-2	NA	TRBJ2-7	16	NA	CASSQGEGGATYEQYF	TGTGCCAGCAGCCAAGGGGAGGGGGGGGCGACCTACGAGCAGTACTTC
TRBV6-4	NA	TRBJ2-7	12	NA	CARTRLAYEQYF	TGTGCCAGGACCCGGCTTGCCTACGAGCAGTACTTC
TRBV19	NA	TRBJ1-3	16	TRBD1	CASRAHDRASGNTIYF	TGTGCCAGTAGAGCTCACGACAGGGCCTCTGGAAACACCATATATTTT
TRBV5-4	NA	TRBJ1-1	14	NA	CASSPEARDTEAFF	TGTGCCAGCAGCCCGGAAGCGCGGGACACTGAAGCTTTCTTT
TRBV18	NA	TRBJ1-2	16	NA	CASSPPGTGANYGYTF	TGTGCCAGCTCACCACCGGGAACAGGCGCTAACTATGGCTACACCTTC
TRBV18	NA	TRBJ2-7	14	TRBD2	CASSPNSGGGEQYF	TGTGCCAGCTCACCAAATTCGGGCGGGGGCGAGCAGTACTTC
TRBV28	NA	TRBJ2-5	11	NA	CAARGIETQYF	TGTGCAGCAAGAGGGATAGAGACCCAGTACTTC
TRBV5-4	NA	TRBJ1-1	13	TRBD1	CASSFDRGTEAFF	TGTGCCAGCAGCTTCGACAGGGGAACTGAAGCTTTCTTT
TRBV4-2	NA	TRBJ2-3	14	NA	CASSQEELADTQYF	TGTGCCAGCAGCCAAGAAGAACTGGCCGATACGCAGTATTTT
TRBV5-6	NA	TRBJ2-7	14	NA	CASTEAGRGYEQYF	TGTGCCAGCACCGAGGCGGGCAGGGGCTACGAGCAGTACTTC
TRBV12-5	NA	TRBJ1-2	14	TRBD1	CASGGGDRIYGYTF	TGTGCTAGTGGTGGCGGGGACAGAATCTATGGCTACACCTTC
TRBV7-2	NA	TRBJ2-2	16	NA	CASSFPRPGGTGELFF	TGTGCCAGCAGCTTCCCACGCCCAGGCGGGACCGGGGAGCTGTTTTTT
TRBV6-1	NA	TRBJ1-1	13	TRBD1	CASSEGFSGGAFF	TGTGCCAGCAGTGAAGGGTTCTCAGGGGGAGCTTTCTTT
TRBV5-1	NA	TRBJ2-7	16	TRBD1	CASSPQGAGSAYEQYF	TGCGCCAGCAGCCCTCAGGGGGCGGGATCCGCCTACGAGCAGTACTTC
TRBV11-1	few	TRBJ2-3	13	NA	CASSRAATDTQYF	TGTGCCAGCAGCCGGGCGGCCACAGATACGCAGTATTTT
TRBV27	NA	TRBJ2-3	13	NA	CASSLRVTDTQYF	TGTGCCAGCAGTTTAAGAGTCACAGATACGCAGTATTTT
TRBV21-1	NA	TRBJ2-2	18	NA	CASSKKVAGLHNTGELFF	TGTGCCAGCAGCAAAAAGGTGGCAGGGCTTCATAACACCGGGGAGCTGTTTTTT
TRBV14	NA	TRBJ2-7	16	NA	CASSSGGRVKRDEQYF	TGTGCCAGCAGCAGCGGTGGGCGGGTCAAGCGGGACGAGCAGTACTTC
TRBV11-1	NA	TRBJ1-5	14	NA	CASSLDGDAQPQHF	TGTGCCAGCAGCTTAGATGGAGATGCACAGCCCCAGCATTTT
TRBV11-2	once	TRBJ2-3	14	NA	CASSFGGYTDTQYF	TGTGCCAGCAGCTTTGGCGGGTACACAGATACGCAGTATTTT
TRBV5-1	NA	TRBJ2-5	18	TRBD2	CASSLPGTSGSTRETQYF	TGCGCCAGCAGCTTACCTGGGACTAGCGGGAGCACCCGGGAGACCCAGTACTTC
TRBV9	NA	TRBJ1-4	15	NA	CASSVIGAPKEKLFF	TGTGCCAGCAGCGTAATTGGTGCTCCGAAGGAAAAACTGTTTTTT
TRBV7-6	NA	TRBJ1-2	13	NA	CASSLSGDYGHTF	TGTGCCAGCAGCTTATCTGGGGACTATGGCCACACCTTC
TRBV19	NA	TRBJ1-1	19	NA	CASSIGQLLDKTWNTEAFF	TGTGCCAGTAGTATAGGTCAGTTGCTGGACAAGACATGGAACACTGAAGCTTTCTTT
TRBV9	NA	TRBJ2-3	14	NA	CASSAGASTDTQYF	TGTGCCAGCAGCGCCGGGGCCTCCACAGATACGCAGTATTTT